This is a list of T cell receptor beta chains from one sample in a study of cytomegalovirus exposure and HLA in healthy donors. The protocol was immunoSEQ multiplex PCR, while the TCRdb copy is restricted to in-frame clones and leaves out a portion. The sample lists about 140,000 clones, more than 65% occurring once. Sequences were obtained from PBMCs. These receptors all come from a young woman in good health and CMV-seronegative. CDR3s include the opening cysteine and the closing phenylalanine or tryptophan. D genes are given only for firm matches. Clone sizes are given selectively: once, few, many, or a class where the clone is expanded.

D: .
size: few
J: TRBJ2-3
V: TRBV5-5
DNA: TGTGCCAGCATGAGTATAGCGGGCACAGATACGCAGTATTTT
CDR3: CASMSIAGTDTQYF

D: .
size: .
J: TRBJ1-4
V: TRBV5-4
DNA: TGTGCCAGCAGCTTTACAACAACTAATGAAAAACTGTTTTTT
CDR3: CASSFTTTNEKLFF

D: .
size: .
J: TRBJ2-3
V: TRBV7-9
DNA: TGTGCCAGCAGGCCTCTAGCAGCCGACACAGATACGCAGTATTTT
CDR3: CASRPLAADTDTQYF

D: .
size: .
J: TRBJ2-2
V: TRBV7-3
DNA: TGTGCCAGCAGCCTGGGAGGAGGGGACTCCACCGGGGAGCTGTTTTTT
CDR3: CASSLGGGDSTGELFF

D: .
size: .
J: TRBJ2-7
V: TRBV5-1
DNA: TGCGCCAGCAGCTTGGTGCCAGGGCCCCACGAGCAGTACTTC
CDR3: CASSLVPGPHEQYF

D: TRBD1
size: .
J: TRBJ1-1
V: TRBV6-5
DNA: TGTGCCAGCAGCCGGGACAGGGATGGTGTCACTGAAGCTTTCTTT
CDR3: CASSRDRDGVTEAFF

D: TRBD1
size: once
J: TRBJ2-7
V: TRBV6-6
DNA: TGTGCCAGCAACGCAGGACAGGGAACCTACGAGCAGTACTTC
CDR3: CASNAGQGTYEQYF

D: .
size: few
J: TRBJ1-2
V: TRBV6-5
DNA: TGTGCCAGCAGTCCGGGGGGGGGACTCTATGGCTACACCTTC
CDR3: CASSPGGGLYGYTF

D: TRBD2
size: few
J: TRBJ2-2
V: TRBV11-2
DNA: TGTGCCAGCAGCTGGGGAGGGCTCACCGGGGAGCTGTTTTTT
CDR3: CASSWGGLTGELFF

D: .
size: .
J: TRBJ2-7
V: TRBV7-9
DNA: TGTGCCAGCAGCCCCGAGGATCGAGGTCCCTACGAGCAGTACTTC
CDR3: CASSPEDRGPYEQYF

D: .
size: .
J: TRBJ2-1
V: TRBV6-1
DNA: TGTGCCAGCAGTGAGGGCGAGGGTGAGCAGTTCTTC
CDR3: CASSEGEGEQFF

D: TRBD1
size: .
J: TRBJ1-1
V: TRBV2
DNA: TGTGCCAGCAGTCCGGGACAGAATAATGGTGAAGCTTTCTTT
CDR3: CASSPGQNNGEAFF

D: .
size: .
J: TRBJ1-4
V: TRBV9
DNA: TGTGCCAGCAGCGAGGGGGAAAAACTGTTTTTT
CDR3: CASSEGEKLFF

D: .
size: .
J: TRBJ1-4
V: TRBV5-6
DNA: TGTGCCAGCAGCTTGCGGGGGTTCGGTGAAAAACTGTTTTTT
CDR3: CASSLRGFGEKLFF

D: .
size: .
J: TRBJ1-5
V: TRBV6-1
DNA: TGTGCCAGCAGTCGGGATAGCAATCAGCCCCAGCATTTT
CDR3: CASSRDSNQPQHF

D: .
size: .
J: TRBJ1-2
V: TRBV7-9
DNA: TGTTCCCTCGAGGGCGGAGGCTACACCTTC
CDR3: CSLEGGGYTF

D: TRBD1
size: few
J: TRBJ1-1
V: TRBV28
DNA: TGTGCCAGCAGTATACAGGGGGCCTACACTGAAGCTTTCTTT
CDR3: CASSIQGAYTEAFF

D: TRBD1
size: once
J: TRBJ1-2
V: TRBV5-1
DNA: TGCGCCAGCAGCTTGACCGGGACAGAACTTGGCTACACCTTC
CDR3: CASSLTGTELGYTF

D: .
size: .
J: TRBJ2-7
V: TRBV5-6
DNA: TGTGCCAGCAGCCGGCGGGGCAGCTGGATCTACGAGCAGTACTTC
CDR3: CASSRRGSWIYEQYF

D: TRBD1
size: .
J: TRBJ1-6
V: TRBV7-2
DNA: TGTGCCAGCAGGACAGGGTTTGTGGATTCACCCCTCCACTTT
CDR3: CASRTGFVDSPLHF

D: .
size: .
J: TRBJ1-5
V: TRBV6-5
DNA: TGTGCCAGCAGTCATACAGGAGGCAATCAGCCCCAGCATTTT
CDR3: CASSHTGGNQPQHF

D: .
size: .
J: TRBJ1-1
V: TRBV29-1
DNA: TGCAGCCACGGGGAAGCTTTCTTT
CDR3: CSHGEAFF

D: .
size: .
J: TRBJ1-2
V: TRBV2
DNA: TGTGCCAGCAGTGTTGAGGGCTACACCTTC
CDR3: CASSVEGYTF

D: .
size: .
J: TRBJ2-3
V: TRBV9
DNA: TGTGCCAGCAGCTTACTTCTTGGGACTGATACGCAGTATTTT
CDR3: CASSLLLGTDTQYF

D: TRBD1
size: few
J: TRBJ1-3
V: TRBV19
DNA: TGTGCCAGCCGACAGGGGCTATATGGAAACACCATATATTTT
CDR3: CASRQGLYGNTIYF

D: TRBD2
size: .
J: TRBJ2-1
V: TRBV6-5
DNA: TGTGCCAGCAGTCCGGGACTAGGATTAAATGAGCAGTTCTTC
CDR3: CASSPGLGLNEQFF

D: .
size: .
J: TRBJ2-7
V: TRBV29-1
DNA: TGCAGCGTTCAGGTCTCACACGAGCAGTACTTC
CDR3: CSVQVSHEQYF

D: TRBD1
size: .
J: TRBJ2-2
V: TRBV6-6
DNA: TGTGCCAGCAGTTACCCGGGACAGGGGAACACCGGGGAGCTGTTTTTT
CDR3: CASSYPGQGNTGELFF